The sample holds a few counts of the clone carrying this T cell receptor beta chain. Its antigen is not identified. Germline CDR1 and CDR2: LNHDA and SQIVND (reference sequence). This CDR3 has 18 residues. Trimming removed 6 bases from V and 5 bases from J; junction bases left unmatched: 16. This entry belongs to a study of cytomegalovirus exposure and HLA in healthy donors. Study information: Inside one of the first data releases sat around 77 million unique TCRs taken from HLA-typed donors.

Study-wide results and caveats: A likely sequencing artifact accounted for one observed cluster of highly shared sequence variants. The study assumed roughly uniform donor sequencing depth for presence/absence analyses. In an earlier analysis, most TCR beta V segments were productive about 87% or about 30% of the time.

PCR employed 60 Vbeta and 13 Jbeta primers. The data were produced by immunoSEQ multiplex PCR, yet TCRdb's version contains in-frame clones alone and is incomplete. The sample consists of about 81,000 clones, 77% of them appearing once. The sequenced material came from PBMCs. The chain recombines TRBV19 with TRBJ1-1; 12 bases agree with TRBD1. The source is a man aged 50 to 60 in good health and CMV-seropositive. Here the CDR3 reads CASRLPWGDRGLSTEAFF. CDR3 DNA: TGTGCCAGTAGACTCCCCTGGGGGGACAGGGGGCTTTCGACTGAAGCTTTCTTT.